This T cell receptor beta chain came from a study of blood T cell repertoires in COVID-19. With 2 bases removed from V and 2 bases from J, the gap between germline ends came to 4 bases. The germline V gene has CDR1 SGHRS and CDR2 YFSETQ. The CDR3 runs to 12 residues. Generated by immunoSEQ multiplex PCR, the TCRdb table keeps only in-frame clones and is missing some. The sample lists roughly 350,000 clones; roughly 90% were seen once. The chain uses TRBV5-1 and TRBJ2-5; no reliable D call. The TCR comes from a woman in her twenties or thirties who had recovered from COVID-19. Material: PBMCs or T cells enriched from blood (not recorded which). This CDR3 reads CASSFFQETQYF. The CDR3 DNA reads TGCGCCAGCAGCTTCTTTCAAGAGACCCAGTACTTC.